The 27 T cell receptor beta chains below come from one sample, sequenced in a study of immune evolution from preneoplasia to lung adenocarcinoma. TCRdb's table, derived via immunoSEQ multiplex PCR, lists solely in-frame clones and lacks some. The sample shows a few thousand clones, roughly 78% of them seen only once. Sequences were obtained from FFPE adjacent normal lung tissue. The source of these receptors is a person aged 55-80 years with lung adenocarcinoma.

The chain links TRBV9 to TRBJ1-1, with D maybe TRBD1 (6 bases). Trimming stripped 4 bases from V and 4 bases from J, with 14 bases between. The V gene's germline CDR1 is SGDLS and CDR2 YYNGEE. The CDR3 totals 14 residues. The CDR3 nucleotides are TGTGCCAGCAGCCCCACAGGGTCTGCCACTGAAGCTTTCTTT. It yields the protein CASSPTGSATEAFF. The full variable domain, completed using reference TRBV9 and TRBJ1-1, is DSGVTQTPKHLITATGQRVTLRCSPRSGDLSVYWYQQSLDQGLQFLIQYYNGEERAKGNILERFSAQQFPDLHSELNLSSLELGDSALYFCASSPTGSATEAFFGQGTRLTVV.

J is TRBJ2-6 and V is TRBV6-1; no reliable D call. Germline CDR1 MNHNS, CDR2 SASEGT. The CDR3 length is 14 residues. The V end was cut by 3 bases, the J end by 2 bases, with 5 bases between. CDR3 sequence (DNA): TGTGCCAGCAGTGATTGGGCTGGGGCCAACGTCCTGACTTTC. It codes for CASSDWAGANVLTF.

This clone came up once. This rearrangement joins TRBV6-1 to TRBJ1-2; possibly TRBD1 for D (6 bases). Deletions cut 7 bases from V and 0 bases from J, with 15 bases between. The germline V gene encodes CDR1 MNHNS and CDR2 SASEGT. This CDR3 spans 15 amino acids. The CDR3: CASTGGGLANYGYTF. CDR3 coding DNA: TGTGCCAGCACTGGGGGGGGCCTAGCTAACTATGGCTACACCTTC.

The V and J genes are TRBV30 and TRBJ1-1; D gene uncertain. CDR3 length equals 16 residues. V shed 1 base and J shed 1 base, with 16 bases lying between them. Germline V gives CDR1 GTSNPN, CDR2 SVGIG (reference sequence). CDR3 DNA: TGTGCCTGGAGTGGAGGTTTGGTTTCTACGAACACTGAAGCTTTCTTT. Translation gives CAWSGGLVSTNTEAFF.

The rearrangement joins TRBV2 to TRBJ2-5; D gene uncertain. Germline loops: CDR1 SNHLY, CDR2 FYNNEI. CDR3 length equals 15 residues. The V and J ends lost 7 bases and 1 base respectively, with 16 bases between them. CDR3 sequence: CASKEPAIPQETQYF. In DNA, the CDR3 is TGTGCCAGCAAGGAACCTGCCATTCCCCAAGAGACCCAGTACTTC.

This clone was picked up one time. The chain joins TRBV7-8 to TRBJ2-3, with 7 bases fitting TRBD1. V lost 2 bases, J lost 3 bases, and 8 bases stayed unmatched. This CDR3 region has 16 residues. Germline values: CDR1 SGHVS, CDR2 FQNEAQ. The CDR3 nucleotides read TGTGCCAGCAGCTTAATAGGACAGGCTAGAACAGATACGCAGTATTTT. It codes for CASSLIGQARTDTQYF.

This clone was picked up a small number of times. The chain couples TRBV28 to TRBJ1-2, with D possibly matching TRBD1 (6 bases). Germline V lookup: CDR1 MDHEN, CDR2 SYDVKM. This CDR3 contains 12 residues. Trimming stripped 6 bases from V and 8 bases from J, with 13 bases between. Written as DNA, the CDR3 is TGTGCCAGCAGCCAATCTAGGGGGGGCTACACCTTC. Protein: CASSQSRGGYTF.

This clone appeared once. This chain connects TRBV5-6 to TRBJ1-5, with TRBD1 matching over 8 bases. V shed 0 bases and J 5 bases; nucleotides not matched to a gene: 4. This CDR3 contains 15 residues. The germline V gene has CDR1 SGHDT and CDR2 YYEEEE. In DNA, the CDR3 is TGTGCCAGCAGCTTGGGGGGACAGGTTTATCAGCCCCAGCATTTT. Its translation is CASSLGGQVYQPQHF.

The chain links TRBV11-2 to TRBJ2-5, with 11 nucleotides matching TRBD2. With 0 bases clipped from V and 9 bases from J, the junction kept 9 bases outside the gene matches. This CDR3 spans 16 amino acids. Germline CDR1 is SGHAT and CDR2 is FQNNGV. CDR3 bases: TGTGCCAGCAGCTTAGACTCCGGGACTAGCGGTTTGGCCCAGTACTTC. The encoded protein is CASSLDSGTSGLAQYF.

The chain couples TRBV9 to TRBJ2-1; D possibly corresponds to TRBD1 (6 bases). Trimming removed 4 bases at V and 8 bases at J, with 16 bases between. This CDR3 comprises 14 residues. Germline CDR1 and CDR2: SGDLS and YYNGEE. The CDR3 sequence: CASSPGQGAYEQFF. The CDR3, as DNA: TGTGCCAGCAGCCCGGGACAAGGGGCCTATGAGCAGTTCTTC.

J is TRBJ1-2 and V is TRBV2, with D perhaps matching TRBD1 (5 bases). This CDR3 is 14 amino acids long. Per the germline V gene, CDR1 is SNHLY and CDR2 is FYNNEI. V gave up 5 bases and J gave up 0 bases, with 10 bases separating them. The CDR3 sequence: CASSHRQSNYGYTF. The CDR3 nucleotides read TGTGCCAGCAGTCACAGACAGTCTAACTATGGCTACACCTTC.

J is TRBJ2-3 and V is TRBV9, with unresolved D. CDR3 size: 12 residues. V was shortened by 3 bases and J by 2 bases, with 4 bases between the two germline ends. Germline CDR1 and CDR2: SGDLS and YYNGEE. CDR3 amino acids: CASSAHTDTQYF. CDR3 DNA sequence: TGTGCCAGCAGCGCCCACACAGATACGCAGTATTTT.

This clone was counted once. The chain links TRBV4-2 to TRBJ1-2, with TRBD1 identical over 10 bases. Trimming took 5 bases from V and 4 from J; bases not matched to a gene: 13. The CDR3 has 17 amino acids. Germline CDR1 reads LGHNA; CDR2 reads YNFKEQ. CDR3 loop: CASSSGQGVRKGYGYTF. As DNA, the CDR3 is TGTGCCAGCAGCTCCGGACAGGGGGTACGTAAGGGCTATGGCTACACCTTC.

The rearrangement links TRBV7-9 to TRBJ2-1, with 8 bases fitting TRBD2. The CDR3 consists of 15 residues. Germline V gene lookup returns CDR1 SEHNR and CDR2 FQNEAQ (reference sequence). V gave up 3 bases and J gave up 6 bases; unmatched junction bases: 7. The CDR3, as DNA: TGTGCCAGCAGCTTCGCGGGAGGCTTAGGCAATGAGCAGTTCTTC. It specifies CASSFAGGLGNEQFF.

The genes are TRBV28 and TRBJ2-3; 14 bases are shared with TRBD2. V was pared by 6 bases and J by 4 bases, with 9 bases of the junction left unmatched. Germline-derived CDR1 and CDR2 are MDHEN and SYDVKM. CDR3 length equals 17 residues. CDR3 nucleotide sequence: TGTGCCAGCAGAACCGGGACTAGCGGGAGTGACCCAGATACGCAGTATTTT. The encoded protein is CASRTGTSGSDPDTQYF.

In DNA, the CDR3 is TGTGCCAGTAGTAGGGGGACGGATCTCCAAGAGACCCAGTACTTC. Translation gives CASSRGTDLQETQYF. V gene TRBV19 combines with J gene TRBJ2-5; perhaps D is TRBD1 or TRBD2 (5 bases each). Germline V gene data show CDR1 as LNHDA and CDR2 as SQIVND (reference sequence). Trimming shortened V by 4 bases and J by 1 base, and 13 bases separated the two germline ends. CDR3 size: 15 residues.

This clone was counted a few times. The chain uses TRBV5-6 and TRBJ2-7; no clear D gene. Trimming removed 1 base at V and 0 bases at J, with 5 bases between. This CDR3 comprises 13 residues. Germline CDR1 SGHDT, CDR2 YYEEEE. CDR3 amino acids: CASSLTSSYEQYF. In nucleotides, the CDR3 is TGTGCCAGCAGCTTGACCAGCTCCTACGAGCAGTACTTC.

The chain recombines TRBV29-1 with TRBJ2-7, with 8 bases aligning to TRBD1. The ends lost 5 bases at V and 5 bases at J; junction bases unmatched: 11. Germline values: CDR1 SQVTM, CDR2 ANQGSEA. CDR3 size: 14 residues. CDR3 in amino acids: CSVLGQGVTNEQYF. Here the CDR3 DNA reads TGCAGCGTTCTAGGACAGGGTGTAACTAACGAGCAGTACTTC.

CDR3 sequence: CASSGLAGGGETQYF. As DNA, the CDR3 is TGTGCCAGCAGCGGACTAGCGGGGGGAGGAGAGACCCAGTACTTC. The gene calls are TRBV6-5 and TRBJ2-5, with TRBD2 matching over 14 bases. Germline CDR1 reads MNHEY; CDR2 reads SVGAGI. Trimming at V came to 6 bases and at J to 4 bases, leaving 4 bases not matched to a gene. This CDR3 is built from 15 residues.

This sequence joins TRBV7-3 and TRBJ2-1; 14 bases line up with TRBD2. The ends lost 5 bases at V and 6 bases at J; junction bases unmatched: 3. Germline values: CDR1 SGHTA, CDR2 FQGTGA. This CDR3 contains 15 residues. The CDR3 region is CASSTGLAGVNEQFF. The DNA for the CDR3 is TGTGCCAGCAGCACGGGACTAGCGGGAGTCAATGAGCAGTTCTTC.

This clone showed up just once. The chain joins TRBV15 to TRBJ2-7, with D perhaps TRBD2 (5 bases). From germline, CDR1 is LNHNV and CDR2 YYDKDF (reference sequence). The germline V and J ends were trimmed by 5 bases and 3 bases, with 14 bases remaining between them. The CDR3 is 14 amino acids. The CDR3 DNA follows: TGTGCCACCAGCCGGGGTGGAACAGACTACGAGCAGTACTTC. Protein: CATSRGGTDYEQYF.

In this sample, this clone turned up a few times. This chain links TRBV14 with TRBJ2-2; 9 nucleotides agree with TRBD2. In germline, CDR1 is SGHDN, CDR2 FVKESK. This CDR3 spans 15 amino acids. V lost 1 base and J lost 7; bases outside the gene matches: 4. CDR3 sequence (DNA): TGTGCCAGCAGCCAAGCAGCGGGAGGAGGCGGGGAGCTGTTTTTT. It codes for CASSQAAGGGGELFF.

The chain carries TRBV30 and TRBJ2-5; no clear D. With 0 bases removed from V and 7 bases from J, the gap between germline ends came to 9 bases. This CDR3 comprises 12 residues. The germline V gene has CDR1 GTSNPN and CDR2 SVGIG (reference sequence). CDR3 loop: CAWSVQVGTQYF. In DNA, the CDR3 is TGTGCCTGGAGTGTACAAGTGGGGACCCAGTACTTC.

The chain joins TRBV29-1 to TRBJ2-7; 15 nucleotides align to TRBD2. The CDR3 runs to 17 residues. The germline V gene has CDR1 SQVTM and CDR2 ANQGSEA. V lost 1 base, J lost 6 bases, and 10 bases stayed unmatched. CDR3 sequence: CSVEGGQGTSGRPEQYF. DNA of the CDR3: TGCAGCGTTGAAGGTGGACAGGGGACTAGCGGGAGGCCCGAGCAGTACTTC.

The chain couples TRBV4-3 to TRBJ1-1, with D possibly TRBD1 on 6 matching bases. Between the trimmed V and J ends, which lost 3 bases and 4 bases, there was a span of 15 bases. Germline values: CDR1 LGHNA, CDR2 YSLEER. There are 15 residues in the CDR3. CDR3 DNA: TGCGCCAGCAGCCAGGATATGGGGGGCGTCACTGAAGCTTTCTTT. Translating gives CASSQDMGGVTEAFF.

The chain carries TRBV19 and TRBJ2-5; 9 bases match TRBD2. The trim removed 3 bases at V and 5 bases at J, leaving 7 bases unmatched. Germline lookup yields CDR1 LNHDA and CDR2 SQIVND (reference sequence). CDR3 size: 15 residues. CDR3 DNA: TGTGCCAGTAGTATCAAGGTAGCGGGAGTTGAGACCCAGTACTTC. This encodes CASSIKVAGVETQYF. Complete variable domain (other parts from reference TRBV19 and TRBJ2-5): DGGITQSPKYLFRKEGQNVTLSCEQNLNHDAMYWYRQDPGQGLRLIYYSQIVNDFQKGDIAEGYSVSREKKESFPLTVTSAQKNPTAFYLCASSIKVAGVETQYFGPGTRLLVL.

The V and J genes are TRBV10-2 and TRBJ2-2; unclear D gene. The CDR3 covers 10 residues. CDR1 is WSHSY, CDR2 SAAADI, per germline. Trimming cost V 4 bases and J 8 bases, with 2 bases left between them. CDR3 region: CASSGGELFF. The CDR3 DNA sequence: TGCGCCAGCAGTGGGGGGGAGCTGTTTTTT.